These 16 T cell receptor beta chains share one sample of origin, sequenced in a study of cytomegalovirus exposure and HLA in healthy donors. PCR involved 60 Vbeta and 13 Jbeta primers. Here immunoSEQ multiplex PCR was the method, and the copy in TCRdb shows in-frame clones only, minus some. The sample contains 100,000 to 150,000 clones, over 60% of which appear only once. Sequenced sample: PBMCs. Receptors originate from a woman aged 40 to 50 in good health and CMV-seronegative.

Here the CDR3 DNA reads TGTGCCAGCAGCTTGGATGCAGGCGAGCAGTACTTC. Its translation: CASSLDAGEQYF. The chain is built from TRBV5-4 and TRBJ2-7; D is ambiguous. In germline, CDR1 is SGHNT, CDR2 YYREEE (reference sequence). The CDR3 is 12 residues long. The V gene lost 0 bases and the J gene lost 6 bases, with 7 bases spanning the gap.

With regard to this clone: At the DNA level, this CDR3 is encoded by other sequences in the same sample as well. V usage is TRBV2 and J usage is TRBJ1-1, with no clear D. The CDR3 extends over 12 amino acids. V gave up 3 bases and J gave up 3 bases, with 5 bases separating them. Germline V gives CDR1 SNHLY, CDR2 FYNNEI. This CDR3 reads CASSDPDTEAFF. The CDR3, as DNA: TGTGCCAGCAGTGACCCCGACACTGAAGCTTTCTTT.

This clone was counted a single time. V usage is TRBV13 and J usage is TRBJ1-2; D remains unclear. Trimming took off 5 bases at V and 11 bases at J, with 21 bases between the two ends. The germline CDR1 and CDR2 sequences are PRHDT and FYEKMQ (reference sequence). This CDR3 comprises 14 residues. The CDR3 here is CASSIQRGKDLYTF. The CDR3 DNA follows: TGTGCCAGCAGCATTCAACGGGGTAAGGACCTTTACACCTTC.

As to this clone: At one end, the junction sequence differs from germline, possibly due to a read error. The chain uses TRBV18 and TRBJ2-6; D perhaps matches TRBD1 (6 bases). The germline V gene encodes CDR1 KGHSH and CDR2 LQKENI. The CDR3 runs 17 residues. The DNA of the CDR3 is TGTGCCAGCTCACCCGGCCAGGGGACACCTGGGGCCAACGGCCTGACTTTC. Its protein is CASSPGQGTPGANGLTF.

The chain combines TRBV28 with TRBJ2-1, with 9 bases fitting TRBD2. Germline V lookup: CDR1 MDHEN, CDR2 SYDVKM. Trimming removed 3 bases from V and 7 bases from J; junction bases left unmatched: 13. CDR3 size: 17 residues. The CDR3 nucleotides are TGTGCCAGCAGTTTGTGGTCTAGCGGGACAAACCCGAATGAGCAGTTCTTC. It yields the protein CASSLWSSGTNPNEQFF.

This clone appeared a few times. The rearrangement joins TRBV10-1 to TRBJ2-1; TRBD2 might be the D (5 bases). In germline, CDR1 is WNHNN, CDR2 SYGVQD (reference sequence). The CDR3 extends over 16 amino acids. V lost 0 bases, J lost 3 bases, and 12 bases lay in between. The CDR3 coding sequence is TGCGCCAGCAGTGAGTCTCTGGCGGGCAGCTACAATGAGCAGTTCTTC. Translating it yields CASSESLAGSYNEQFF.

This rearrangement joins TRBV7-6 to TRBJ2-3; D is unresolved. Germline V gene lookup returns CDR1 SGHVS and CDR2 FNYEAQ. Trimming shortened V by 1 base and J by 2 bases, and 7 bases separated the two germline ends. The CDR3 consists of 14 residues. The CDR3, as DNA: TGTGCCAGCAGCTTAGGGGCCTCCACAGATACGCAGTATTTT. Protein product: CASSLGASTDTQYF. Full variable domain (remainder filled in from reference TRBV7-6 and TRBJ2-3): GAGVSQSPRYKVTKRGQDVALRCDPISGHVSLYWYRQALGQGPEFLTYFNYEAQQDKSGLPNDRFSAERPEGSISTLTIQRTEQRDSAMYRCASSLGASTDTQYFGPGTRLTVL.

The chain carries TRBV28 and TRBJ2-4; 12 bases match TRBD1. V gave up 2 bases and J gave up 1 base; unmatched junction bases: 6. The CDR3 is 18 amino acids. Germline V CDR1 and CDR2: MDHEN, SYDVKM. DNA of the CDR3: TGTGCCAGCAGTTTAGGGACAGGGGGCGCCGGGGCCAAAAACATTCAGTACTTC. Its protein product is CASSLGTGGAGAKNIQYF. Using reference TRBV28 and TRBJ2-4 for the parts outside the CDR3, the full variable domain is DVKVTQSSRYLVKRTGEKVFLECVQDMDHENMFWYRQDPGLGLRLIYFSYDVKMKEKGDIPEGYSVSREKKERFSLILESASTNQTSMYLCASSLGTGGAGAKNIQYFGAGTRLSVL.

The chain employs TRBV2 and TRBJ1-3, with 7 bases aligning to TRBD1. Trimming cost V 7 bases and J 0 bases; bases outside gene matches: 3. The CDR3 is 14 amino acids. Germline V gene data show CDR1 as SNHLY and CDR2 as FYNNEI. This CDR3 reads CASMGQPSGNTIYF. The CDR3 bases are TGTGCCAGCATGGGACAGCCCTCTGGAAACACCATATATTTT.

The J gene is TRBJ2-7, the V gene TRBV11-2; 9 bases map to TRBD2. V was pared by 6 bases and J by 6 bases, with 6 bases of the junction left unmatched. CDR1 and CDR2 from the germline V gene are SGHAT and FQNNGV. The CDR3 is 13 amino acids. The CDR3 DNA reads as TGTGCCAGCAGATATAGCGGGAGACGCGAGCAGTACTTC. It encodes CASRYSGRREQYF.

V and J are TRBV11-2 and TRBJ2-7, with 10 bases fitting TRBD2. CDR1 SGHAT and CDR2 FQNNGV come from the germline V gene. This CDR3 has 15 amino acids. J gave up 6 bases and V 0 bases, and 5 bases lay outside the gene matches. As DNA, the CDR3 is TGTGCCAGCAGCTTAGAGCCTAGCGGGAGTAGCGAGCAGTACTTC. It translates to CASSLEPSGSSEQYF.

The rearrangement joins TRBV2 to TRBJ2-5, with D possibly matching TRBD2 (6 bases). The germline V gene encodes CDR1 SNHLY and CDR2 FYNNEI. Deletions cut 6 bases from V and 5 bases from J, with 19 bases between. The CDR3 has 15 residues. As DNA, the CDR3 is TGTGCCAGCAGCGACAGCTCGACTAGTGTGGAGACCCAGTACTTC. Protein sequence: CASSDSSTSVETQYF.

This clone is a singleton in its sample. The chain uses TRBV7-9 and TRBJ1-2; D is possibly TRBD1 (6 bases). Between the trimmed V and J ends, which lost 5 bases and 3 bases, there was a span of 13 bases. The CDR3 is 14 amino acids. Germline lookup yields CDR1 SEHNR and CDR2 FQNEAQ (reference sequence). The CDR3 is CASSHPYRDYGYTF. The CDR3 DNA reads TGTGCCAGCAGCCACCCTTACAGGGACTATGGCTACACCTTC.

This clone was seen a few times. V and J are TRBV2 and TRBJ2-7; 9 nucleotides align to TRBD1. The germline V gene encodes CDR1 SNHLY and CDR2 FYNNEI. V lost 5 bases and J lost 5; bases outside the gene matches: 10. This CDR3 has 15 amino acids. Here the CDR3 DNA reads TGTGCCAGCAGTAAGGGACAGGGAATGCGGAACGAGCAGTACTTC. It yields the protein CASSKGQGMRNEQYF.

The CDR3: CASTRTAGVSYEQYF. The CDR3 coding sequence is TGTGCCAGTACCAGAACAGCGGGAGTTTCCTACGAGCAGTACTTC. This chain joins TRBV19 and TRBJ2-7, with TRBD2 matching 8 bases. Trimming took 7 bases from V and 1 from J; bases not matched to a gene: 9. CDR1 is LNHDA, CDR2 SQIVND, per germline (reference sequence). The CDR3 consists of 15 residues.

V usage is TRBV5-4 and J usage is TRBJ2-1, with D uncertain. The germline CDR1 and CDR2 sequences are SGHNT and YYREEE (reference sequence). This CDR3 spans 15 amino acids. V gave up 6 bases and J gave up 7 bases, with 20 bases separating them. CDR3 protein: CASTQEGRVLNEQFF. CDR3 DNA sequence: TGTGCCAGCACCCAAGAAGGCCGGGTCCTTAATGAGCAGTTCTTC.